This T cell receptor beta chain was observed in a study of OX40 agonist ivuxolimab in advanced cancers. As for the study in general: Ivuxolimab, which is an agonistic anti-OX40 (CD134) antibody, was administered to the patients. The group had a mean age of 60 years, ranged from about 23 to 79, and was just under 85% male.

This table comes from immunoSEQ multiplex PCR, and its TCRdb copy is limited to in-frame clones, with some not included. The sample carries fewer than 70,000 clones, about 86% recorded once. Study-level findings and limits: Within 6 weeks, CD4+ and CD8+ blood T cells expanded clonally at 0.1 to 3.0 mg/kg. Expanded peripheral T-cell antigen specificity went undetermined.

A few counts support this clone. The antigen is unknown. The sequence came from an adult with an advanced solid tumor such as melanoma, head and neck, liver or kidney cancer. The specimen comprised CD4+ or CD8+ T cells sorted from blood, sampled in a trial of the OX40 agonist ivuxolimab.

This CDR3 reads CASSLAQGGAFF. In DNA form, the CDR3 reads TGTGCCAGCAGTTTAGCACAGGGAGGGGCTTTCTTT. This chain connects TRBV28 to TRBJ1-1, with a possible D match to TRBD1 (6 bases). Germline assignment: CDR1 MDHEN and CDR2 SYDVKM. V was pared by 2 bases and J by 11 bases, with 12 bases between. The length of the CDR3 is 12 residues.